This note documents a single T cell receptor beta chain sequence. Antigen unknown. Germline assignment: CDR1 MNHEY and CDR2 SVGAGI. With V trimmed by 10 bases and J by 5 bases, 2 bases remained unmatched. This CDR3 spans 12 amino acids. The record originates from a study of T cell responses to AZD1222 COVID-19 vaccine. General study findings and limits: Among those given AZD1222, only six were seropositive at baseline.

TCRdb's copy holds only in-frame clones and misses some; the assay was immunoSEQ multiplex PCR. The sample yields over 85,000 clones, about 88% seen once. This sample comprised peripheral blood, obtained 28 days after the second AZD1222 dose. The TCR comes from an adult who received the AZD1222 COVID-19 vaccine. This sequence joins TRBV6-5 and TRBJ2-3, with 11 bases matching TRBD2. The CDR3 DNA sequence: TGTGCCATAGCGGGGGGGATAGATACGCAGTATTTT. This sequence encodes CAIAGGIDTQYF.